The rows below give T cell receptor beta chains drawn from one sample of a study of post-analysis software for immune sequencing data. TCRdb redid the calling of the PCR reads with MiXCR, one entry per CDR3 protein. The repertoire holds approximately 440,000 distinct CDR3 sequences, with roughly 46% as singletons. Sequencing input: blood. Every receptor here comes from a girl aged 5-17 years with multiple sclerosis. The CDR3 runs from the conserved cysteine through the conserved F or W. Fields, in order: clone size, D gene, V gene, J gene, CDR3 protein, CDR3 DNA. A D gene is named only where the DNA matches it firmly. For some rows the clone size is stated as once, few or many, or as a class when expanded; others skip it.

>-|-|TRBV5-1|TRBJ2-5
CASAGAAGRQETQYF
TGCGCCAGCGCTGGGGCAGCAGGACGCCAAGAGACCCAGTACTTC
>-|TRBD1|TRBV27|TRBJ1-1
CASSEEPLTGSTEAFF
TGTGCCAGCAGTGAAGAACCTTTGACAGGGAGCACTGAAGCTTTCTTT
>-|-|TRBV27|TRBJ2-5
CASSTGTRGLQETQYF
TGTGCCAGCAGTACCGGGACAAGGGGACTCCAAGAGACCCAGTACTTC
>few|-|TRBV6-1|TRBJ2-1
CASSDRVQPWEQFF
TGTGCCAGCAGTGATCGGGTCCAACCTTGGGAGCAGTTCTTC
>-|TRBD1|TRBV27|TRBJ2-1
CASQGQVINEQFF
TGTGCCAGCCAGGGACAGGTCATCAATGAGCAGTTCTTC
>few|-|TRBV6-2/TRBV6-3|TRBJ2-1
CASSTRRGDNEQFF
TGTGCCAGCAGTACCCGAAGGGGAGACAATGAGCAGTTCTTC
>-|-|TRBV29-1|TRBJ1-2
CSVEKTGLYGYTF
TGCAGCGTTGAAAAGACTGGTCTCTATGGCTACACCTTC
>once|-|TRBV6-5|TRBJ1-2
CASIPSRSYGYTF
TGTGCCAGCATTCCCTCCCGTAGCTATGGCTACACCTTC
>-|TRBD1|TRBV4-1|TRBJ2-2
CASSHKTTGLPGELFF
TGCGCCAGCAGCCACAAAACGACAGGGCTCCCCGGGGAGCTGTTTTTT
>-|-|TRBV20-1|TRBJ2-3
CSAEVAPDTQYF
TGCAGTGCCGAAGTAGCTCCAGATACGCAGTATTTT
>-|TRBD1|TRBV4-1|TRBJ1-5
CASSSVRTGNQPQHF
TGCGCCAGCAGTAGCGTGAGGACAGGGAATCAGCCCCAGCATTTT
>-|TRBD2|TRBV7-2|TRBJ2-5
CASSRTSGVYQETQYF
TGTGCCAGCAGTCGGACTAGCGGGGTGTACCAAGAGACCCAGTACTTC
>-|-|TRBV6-5|TRBJ2-7
CVSSKGLRNPYEQYF
TGTGTCAGCAGTAAGGGACTCCGAAACCCCTACGAGCAGTACTTC